The rows below give T cell receptor beta chains drawn from one sample of a study of blood T cell repertoires in COVID-19. TCRdb's table, derived via immunoSEQ multiplex PCR, lists solely in-frame clones and lacks some. The table includes about 97,000 clones, 85% to 90% detected once. The sample consisted of peripheral blood. The receptors stem from a human donor in a cohort sampled during active COVID-19. Both conserved end residues are part of each CDR3. The order of the fields is V gene, clone size, J gene, D gene, CDR3 protein, CDR3 DNA. The D gene is left open where the match is weak. Size is omitted from some rows. Given values are once, few, many or a class for expanded clones.

V: TRBV27
size: NA
J: TRBJ2-1
D: NA
CDR3: CASSSSPTSDSFYNEQFF
DNA: TGTGCCAGCAGTTCCTCCCCTACCTCGGACAGTTTTTACAATGAGCAGTTCTTC

V: TRBV6-1
size: NA
J: TRBJ1-3
D: TRBD1
CDR3: CASSEGTGSGNTIYF
DNA: TGTGCCAGCAGTGAAGGGACAGGGTCTGGAAACACCATATATTTT

V: TRBV5-1
size: NA
J: TRBJ2-7
D: TRBD2
CDR3: CASSQREAREQYF
DNA: TGCGCCAGCAGCCAGCGGGAGGCCAGGGAGCAGTACTTC

V: TRBV4-3
size: many
J: TRBJ2-1
D: NA
CDR3: CASSQGFNRANEQFF
DNA: TGCGCCAGCAGCCAAGGATTCAATCGAGCGAATGAGCAGTTCTTC

V: TRBV4-3
size: NA
J: TRBJ1-1
D: NA
CDR3: CASSQEWGRNTEAFF
DNA: TGCGCCAGCAGCCAAGAATGGGGCAGGAACACTGAAGCTTTCTTT

V: TRBV6-5
size: NA
J: TRBJ1-1
D: NA
CDR3: CASRHGQNTEAFF
DNA: TGTGCCAGCAGGCACGGACAGAACACTGAAGCTTTCTTT

V: TRBV7-9
size: NA
J: TRBJ1-1
D: NA
CDR3: CASSTRQLETEAFF
DNA: TGTGCCAGCAGCACCCGACAGCTAGAAACTGAAGCTTTCTTT

V: TRBV5-8
size: few
J: TRBJ1-6
D: TRBD1
CDR3: CASSNRGRPLHF
DNA: TGTGCCAGCAGCAACAGGGGTAGACCCCTCCACTTT

V: TRBV7-2
size: NA
J: TRBJ2-7
D: TRBD2
CDR3: CASSQGLAGEQYF
DNA: TGTGCCAGCAGCCAAGGACTAGCTGGCGAGCAGTACTTC

V: TRBV29-1
size: NA
J: TRBJ2-1
D: NA
CDR3: CSVVWRGEQFF
DNA: TGCAGCGTTGTTTGGCGGGGAGAGCAGTTCTTC

V: TRBV5-1
size: NA
J: TRBJ1-5
D: NA
CDR3: CASSLEGENNQPQHF
DNA: TGCGCCAGCAGCTTGGAAGGGGAAAATAATCAGCCCCAGCATTTT

V: TRBV28
size: NA
J: TRBJ1-5
D: NA
CDR3: CASSWGGPPKYF
DNA: TGTGCCAGCAGTTGGGGGGGACCCCCGAAGTATTTT

V: TRBV5-1
size: NA
J: TRBJ2-1
D: TRBD2
CDR3: CASSLIVASGSSYNEQFF
DNA: TGCGCCAGCAGCTTGATCGTGGCTAGCGGAAGCTCCTACAATGAGCAGTTCTTC

V: TRBV5-4
size: NA
J: TRBJ2-2
D: NA
CDR3: CASSSGLLSGAGELFF
DNA: TGTGCCAGCAGCTCGGGACTTCTGTCCGGTGCCGGGGAGCTGTTTTTT

V: TRBV6-2/TRBV6-3
size: once
J: TRBJ2-3
D: TRBD2
CDR3: CASRYISGGLTDTQYF
DNA: TGTGCCAGCAGGTACATTAGCGGGGGGCTCACAGATACGCAGTATTTT

V: TRBV9
size: once
J: TRBJ1-6
D: NA
CDR3: CASSPLLGEGSPLHF
DNA: TGTGCCAGCAGCCCGCTCCTGGGGGAGGGTTCACCCCTCCACTTT

V: TRBV6-5
size: NA
J: TRBJ1-6
D: TRBD1
CDR3: CASRPSSGGNSPLHF
DNA: TGTGCCAGCCGCCCCTCCTCAGGGGGGAATTCACCCCTCCACTTT

V: TRBV7-8
size: NA
J: TRBJ1-1
D: NA
CDR3: CASSLYSDSYTEAFF
DNA: TGTGCCAGCAGCCTCTACTCGGACAGCTACACTGAAGCTTTCTTT

V: TRBV5-5
size: NA
J: TRBJ1-1
D: NA
CDR3: CASSLQAHVNTEAFF
DNA: TGTGCCAGCAGCTTGCAGGCTCACGTGAACACTGAAGCTTTCTTT

V: TRBV19
size: NA
J: TRBJ1-1
D: NA
CDR3: CASSMLGQNTEAFF
DNA: TGTGCCAGTAGTATGTTGGGACAGAACACTGAAGCTTTCTTT

V: TRBV5-6
size: NA
J: TRBJ2-3
D: NA
CDR3: CASSFGGISTDTQYF
DNA: TGTGCCAGCAGCTTTGGAGGCATTAGCACAGATACGCAGTATTTT

V: TRBV5-6
size: NA
J: TRBJ1-2
D: TRBD1
CDR3: CASSLRYRDRGEDGYTF
DNA: TGTGCCAGCAGCTTGAGGTACCGGGACAGGGGAGAAGATGGCTACACCTTC

V: TRBV14
size: NA
J: TRBJ2-2
D: TRBD1
CDR3: CASSQEAAMAGGTGELFF
DNA: TGTGCCAGCAGCCAAGAAGCTGCAATGGCAGGGGGAACCGGGGAGCTGTTTTTT

V: TRBV6-6
size: few
J: TRBJ2-7
D: NA
CDR3: CASLGGLFDEQYF
DNA: TGTGCCAGCCTTGGAGGATTGTTCGACGAGCAGTACTTC

V: TRBV14
size: NA
J: TRBJ2-1
D: TRBD1
CDR3: CASRRTGGSYNEQFF
DNA: TGTGCCAGCAGGCGTACAGGGGGCTCCTACAATGAGCAGTTCTTC

V: TRBV14
size: NA
J: TRBJ2-1
D: NA
CDR3: CASSQDLGGRSYNEQFF
DNA: TGTGCCAGCAGCCAAGATCTAGGAGGGCGATCCTACAATGAGCAGTTCTTC

V: TRBV4-3
size: NA
J: TRBJ2-1
D: TRBD2
CDR3: CASSQEGLAGEGNEQFF
DNA: TGCGCCAGCAGCCAAGAGGGACTAGCGGGAGAGGGAAATGAGCAGTTCTTC

V: TRBV7-2
size: once
J: TRBJ1-1
D: NA
CDR3: CASSLQGNEAFF
DNA: TGTGCCAGCAGCTTACAGGGTAATGAAGCTTTCTTT

V: TRBV10-3
size: NA
J: TRBJ2-5
D: NA
CDR3: CAISAVGAQETQYF
DNA: TGTGCCATCTCGGCAGTTGGGGCTCAAGAGACCCAGTACTTC

V: TRBV5-1
size: NA
J: TRBJ1-1
D: TRBD1
CDR3: CASSPGQGDTEAFF
DNA: TGCGCCAGCAGCCCCGGACAGGGGGACACTGAAGCTTTCTTT

V: TRBV4-3
size: once
J: TRBJ2-7
D: TRBD2
CDR3: CASSQVLAGSYEQYF
DNA: TGCGCCAGCAGCCAAGTTCTAGCGGGGAGCTACGAGCAGTACTTC

V: TRBV7-2
size: NA
J: TRBJ2-1
D: TRBD2
CDR3: CASSVEGISGVSSYNEQFF
DNA: TGTGCCAGCAGCGTAGAGGGAATTAGCGGGGTGAGCTCCTACAATGAGCAGTTCTTC

V: TRBV3-1/TRBV3-2
size: NA
J: TRBJ1-4
D: NA
CDR3: CASSPSGRHNEKLFF
DNA: TGTGCCAGCAGCCCCTCCGGAAGACATAATGAAAAACTGTTTTTT

V: TRBV4-1
size: NA
J: TRBJ1-2
D: NA
CDR3: CASSTGRAIEDYGYTF
DNA: TGCGCCAGCAGCACGGGGAGGGCAATAGAGGACTATGGCTACACCTTC

V: TRBV19
size: NA
J: TRBJ2-1
D: TRBD2
CDR3: CASARTSGRGNEQFF
DNA: TGTGCCAGCGCCCGGACTAGCGGGAGGGGAAATGAGCAGTTCTTC

V: TRBV27
size: NA
J: TRBJ1-3
D: NA
CDR3: CASSPRGELFGSGNTIYF
DNA: TGTGCCAGCAGCCCTCGGGGGGAGCTTTTTGGCTCTGGAAACACCATATATTTT

V: TRBV5-1
size: NA
J: TRBJ1-1
D: NA
CDR3: CASSLAGLINTEAFF
DNA: TGCGCCAGCAGCTTGGCGGGACTCATTAACACTGAAGCTTTCTTT

V: TRBV7-9
size: NA
J: TRBJ2-3
D: TRBD2
CDR3: CASSLDENKAGGLKDTQYF
DNA: TGTGCCAGCAGCTTAGACGAAAATAAAGCGGGAGGGCTTAAAGATACGCAGTATTTT

V: TRBV5-6
size: NA
J: TRBJ1-1
D: NA
CDR3: CASSFLTTPNTEAFF
DNA: TGTGCCAGCAGCTTCTTGACAACACCGAACACTGAAGCTTTCTTT

V: TRBV6-5
size: NA
J: TRBJ1-5
D: NA
CDR3: CASRTGFGNQPQHF
DNA: TGTGCCAGCAGGACAGGTTTTGGAAATCAGCCCCAGCATTTT

V: TRBV5-1
size: NA
J: TRBJ2-5
D: TRBD1
CDR3: CASSSGQGQETQYF
DNA: TGCGCCAGCAGCTCCGGACAGGGCCAAGAGACCCAGTACTTC

V: TRBV7-9
size: NA
J: TRBJ1-2
D: NA
CDR3: CASSSSGVRGYTF
DNA: TGTGCCAGCAGCTCCTCCGGGGTCCGGGGCTACACCTTC